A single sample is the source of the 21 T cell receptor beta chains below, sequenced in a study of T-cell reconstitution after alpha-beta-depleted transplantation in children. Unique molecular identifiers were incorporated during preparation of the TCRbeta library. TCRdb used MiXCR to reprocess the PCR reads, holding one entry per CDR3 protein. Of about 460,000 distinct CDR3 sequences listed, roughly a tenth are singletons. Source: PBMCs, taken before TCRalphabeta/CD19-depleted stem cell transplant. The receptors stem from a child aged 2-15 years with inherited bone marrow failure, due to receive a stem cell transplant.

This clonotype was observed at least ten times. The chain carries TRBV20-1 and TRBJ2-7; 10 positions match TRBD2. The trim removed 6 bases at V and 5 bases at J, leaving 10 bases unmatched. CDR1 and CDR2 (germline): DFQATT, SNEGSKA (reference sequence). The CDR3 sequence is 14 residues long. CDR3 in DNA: TGCAGTGCAGGCGGTCTAGCGGGAGTGGACGAGCAGTACTTC. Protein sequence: CSAGGLAGVDEQYF.

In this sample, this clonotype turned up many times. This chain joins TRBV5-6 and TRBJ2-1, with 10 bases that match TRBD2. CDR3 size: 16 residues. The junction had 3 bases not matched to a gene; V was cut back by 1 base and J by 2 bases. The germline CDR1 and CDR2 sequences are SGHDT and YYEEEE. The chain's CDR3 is CASSLPSGRAYNEQFF. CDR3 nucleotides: TGTGCCAGCAGCTTGCCCAGCGGGAGGGCCTACAATGAGCAGTTCTTC.

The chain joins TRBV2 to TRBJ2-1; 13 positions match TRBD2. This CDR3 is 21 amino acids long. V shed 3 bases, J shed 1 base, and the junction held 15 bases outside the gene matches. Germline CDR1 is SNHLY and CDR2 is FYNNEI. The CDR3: CASSDPGTSGILFGSYNEQFF. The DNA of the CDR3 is TGTGCCAGCAGTGACCCCGGGACTAGCGGGATCTTGTTTGGATCCTACAATGAGCAGTTCTTC.

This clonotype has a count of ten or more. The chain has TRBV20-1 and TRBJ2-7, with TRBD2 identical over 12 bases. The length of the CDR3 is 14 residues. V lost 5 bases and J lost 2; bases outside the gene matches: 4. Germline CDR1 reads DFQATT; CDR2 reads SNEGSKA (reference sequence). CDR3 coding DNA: TGCAGTGCTCCCCTAGCGGGAGGGCCCTACGAGCAGTACTTC. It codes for CSAPLAGGPYEQYF.

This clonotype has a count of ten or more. As DNA, the CDR3 is TGTGCCAGCAGCTTAACTAGCGGGAGAATTACACAGCAGTTCTTC. As protein: CASSLTSGRITQQFF. V gene TRBV7-9 combines with J gene TRBJ2-1; 11 bases line up with TRBD2. Germline V gene lookup returns CDR1 SEHNR and CDR2 FQNEAQ (reference sequence). V lost 2 bases, J lost 11 bases, and 8 bases stayed unmatched. The CDR3 spans 15 residues.

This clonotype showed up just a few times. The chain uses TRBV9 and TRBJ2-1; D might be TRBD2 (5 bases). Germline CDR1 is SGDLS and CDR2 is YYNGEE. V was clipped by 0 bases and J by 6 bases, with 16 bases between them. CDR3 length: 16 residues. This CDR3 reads CASSVDGRLAGNEQFF. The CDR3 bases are TGTGCCAGCAGCGTAGATGGTCGGCTAGCTGGCAATGAGCAGTTCTTC.

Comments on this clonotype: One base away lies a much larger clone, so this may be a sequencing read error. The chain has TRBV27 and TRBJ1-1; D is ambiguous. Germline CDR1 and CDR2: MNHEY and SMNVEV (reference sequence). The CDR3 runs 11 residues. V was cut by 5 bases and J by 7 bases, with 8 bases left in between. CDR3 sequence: CASSTSNEAFF. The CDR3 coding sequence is TGTGCCAGCAGTACCTCAAATGAAGCTTTCTTT.

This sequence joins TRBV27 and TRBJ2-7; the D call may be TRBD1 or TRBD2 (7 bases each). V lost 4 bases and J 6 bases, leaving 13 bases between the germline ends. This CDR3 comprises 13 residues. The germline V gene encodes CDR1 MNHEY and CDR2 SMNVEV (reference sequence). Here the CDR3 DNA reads TGTGCCAGCAGTTCAGGGGGGGACTGCGAGCAGTACTTC. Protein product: CASSSGGDCEQYF.

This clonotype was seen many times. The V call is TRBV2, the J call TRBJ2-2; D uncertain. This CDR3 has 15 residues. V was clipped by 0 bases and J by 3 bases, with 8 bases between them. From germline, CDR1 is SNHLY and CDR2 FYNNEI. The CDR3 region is CASSEASSYTGELFF. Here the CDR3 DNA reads TGTGCCAGCAGTGAAGCGTCCTCATACACCGGGGAGCTGTTTTTT. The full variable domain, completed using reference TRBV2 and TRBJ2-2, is EPEVTQTPSHQVTQMGQEVILRCVPISNHLYFYWYRQILGQKVEFLVSFYNNEISEKSEIFDDQFSVERPDGSNFTLKIRSTKLEDSAMYFCASSEASSYTGELFFGEGSRLTVL.

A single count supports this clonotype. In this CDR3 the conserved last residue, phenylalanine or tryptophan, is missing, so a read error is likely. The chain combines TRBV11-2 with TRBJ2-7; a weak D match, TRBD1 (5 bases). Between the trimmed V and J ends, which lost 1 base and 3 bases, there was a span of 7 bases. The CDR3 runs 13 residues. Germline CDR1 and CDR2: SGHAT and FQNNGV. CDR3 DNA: TGTGCCAGCAGCTTAGCAGGGATCTACGAGCAGTACTCC. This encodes CASSLAGIYEQYS.

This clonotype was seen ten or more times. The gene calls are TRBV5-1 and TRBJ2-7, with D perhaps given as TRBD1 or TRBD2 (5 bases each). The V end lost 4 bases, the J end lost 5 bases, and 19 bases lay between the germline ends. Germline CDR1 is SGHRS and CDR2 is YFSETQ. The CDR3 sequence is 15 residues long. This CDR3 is CASSLWDGPLHEQYF. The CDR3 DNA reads TGCGCCAGCAGCCTATGGGACGGACCCCTCCACGAGCAGTACTTC.

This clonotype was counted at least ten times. In DNA form, the CDR3 reads TGCGCCAGCAGCCAAGATCGGGCAGGGGCTCAAGAGACCCAGTACTTC. Translation: CASSQDRAGAQETQYF. The chain combines TRBV4-3 with TRBJ2-5; the D gene is possibly TRBD1 (6 bases). Trimming left V 0 bases short and J 2 bases short, with 13 bases between. This CDR3 region has 16 residues. Germline CDR1 LGHNA, CDR2 YSLEER.

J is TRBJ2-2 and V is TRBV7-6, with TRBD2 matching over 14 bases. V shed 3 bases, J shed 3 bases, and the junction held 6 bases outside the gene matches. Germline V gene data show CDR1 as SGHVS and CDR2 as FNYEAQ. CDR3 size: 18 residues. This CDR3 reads CASSFPTSGRGDTGELFF. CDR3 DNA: TGTGCCAGCAGCTTCCCGACTAGCGGGAGGGGAGACACCGGGGAGCTGTTTTTT.

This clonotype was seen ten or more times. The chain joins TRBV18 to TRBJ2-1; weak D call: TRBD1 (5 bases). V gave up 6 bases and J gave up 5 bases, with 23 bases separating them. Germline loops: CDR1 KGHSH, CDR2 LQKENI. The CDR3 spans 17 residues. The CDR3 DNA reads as TGTGCCAGCTCCCCCACCCGAGGCAGGGAAGTTAACAATGAGCAGTTCTTC. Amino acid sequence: CASSPTRGREVNNEQFF.

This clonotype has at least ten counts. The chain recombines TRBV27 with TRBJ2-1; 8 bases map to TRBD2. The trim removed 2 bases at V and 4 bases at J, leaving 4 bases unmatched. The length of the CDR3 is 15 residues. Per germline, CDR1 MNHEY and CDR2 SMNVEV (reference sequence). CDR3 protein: CASSLLAGKYNEQFF. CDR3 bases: TGTGCCAGCAGTTTACTAGCGGGCAAATACAATGAGCAGTTCTTC.

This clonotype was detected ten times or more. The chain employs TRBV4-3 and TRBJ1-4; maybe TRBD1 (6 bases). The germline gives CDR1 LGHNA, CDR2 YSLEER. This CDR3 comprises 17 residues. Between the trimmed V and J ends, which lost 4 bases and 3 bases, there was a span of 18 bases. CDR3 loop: CASSPLVGGASNEKLFF. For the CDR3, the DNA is TGCGCCAGCAGCCCCTTGGTGGGGGGCGCTTCTAATGAAAAACTGTTTTTT.

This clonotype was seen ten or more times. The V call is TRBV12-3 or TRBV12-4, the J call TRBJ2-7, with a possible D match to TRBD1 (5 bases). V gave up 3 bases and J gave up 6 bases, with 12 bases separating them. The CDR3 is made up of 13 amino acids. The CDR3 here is CASSFLGQGEQYF. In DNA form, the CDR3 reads TGTGCCAGCAGTTTTCTGGGGCAGGGCGAGCAGTACTTC.

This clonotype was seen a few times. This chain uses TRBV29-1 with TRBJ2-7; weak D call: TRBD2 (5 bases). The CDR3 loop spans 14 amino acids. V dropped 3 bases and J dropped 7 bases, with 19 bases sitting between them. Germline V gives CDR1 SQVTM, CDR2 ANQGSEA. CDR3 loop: CSVDEGGRLEEQYF. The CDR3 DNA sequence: TGCAGCGTTGACGAGGGCGGCCGGCTCGAAGAGCAGTACTTC.

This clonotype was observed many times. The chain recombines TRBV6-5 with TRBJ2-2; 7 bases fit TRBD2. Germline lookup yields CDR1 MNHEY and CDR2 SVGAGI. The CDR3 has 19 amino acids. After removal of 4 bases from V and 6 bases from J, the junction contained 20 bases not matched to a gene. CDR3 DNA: TGTGCCAGCAGTTCCGTCCTGTGGCGGGAGTTAACCAGGGCCGGGGAGCTGTTTTTT. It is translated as CASSSVLWRELTRAGELFF.

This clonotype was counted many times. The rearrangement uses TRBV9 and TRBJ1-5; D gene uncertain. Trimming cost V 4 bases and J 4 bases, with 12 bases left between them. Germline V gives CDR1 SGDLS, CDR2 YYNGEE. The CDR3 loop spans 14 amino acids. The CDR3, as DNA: TGTGCCAGCAGCCGGGGTACTGCAAATCAGCCCCAGCATTTT. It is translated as CASSRGTANQPQHF.

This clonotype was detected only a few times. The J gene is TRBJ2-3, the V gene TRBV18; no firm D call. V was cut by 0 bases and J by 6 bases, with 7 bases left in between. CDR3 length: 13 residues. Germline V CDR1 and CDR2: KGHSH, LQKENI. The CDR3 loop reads CASSPPAVDTQYF. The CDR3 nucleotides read TGTGCCAGCTCACCACCGGCGGTGGATACGCAGTATTTT. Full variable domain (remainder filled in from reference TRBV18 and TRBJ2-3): NAGVMQNPRHLVRRRGQEARLRCSPMKGHSHVYWYRQLPEEGLKFMVYLQKENIIDESGMPKERFSAEFPKEGPSILRIQQVVRGDSAAYFCASSPPAVDTQYFGPGTRLTVL.